Listed here are 3 T cell receptor beta chains from one sample, sequenced in a study of blood T cell repertoires in COVID-19. Sequencing used immunoSEQ multiplex PCR; TCRdb keeps in-frame clones, though not all of them. The sample records about 200,000 clones, about 86% being singletons. The sample was peripheral blood. All receptors come from a woman aged 50 to 65 with acute or convalescent COVID-19.

The rearrangement links TRBV19 to TRBJ2-1, with 7 bases lining up with TRBD1. V was pared by 4 bases and J by 8 bases, with 5 bases of the junction left unmatched. The length of the CDR3 is 13 residues. Germline V lookup: CDR1 LNHDA, CDR2 SQIVND (reference sequence). This CDR3 reads CASSSTGVYEQFF. The CDR3 bases are TGTGCCAGTAGTAGTACAGGGGTTTATGAGCAGTTCTTC.

CDR3 loop: CSVNTGDYGYTF. In DNA form, the CDR3 reads TGCAGCGTTAATACAGGGGACTATGGCTACACCTTC. The chain combines TRBV29-1 with TRBJ1-2; 7 positions agree with TRBD1. This CDR3 is built from 12 residues. V was pared by 5 bases and J by 3 bases, with 3 bases of the junction left unmatched. Germline lookup yields CDR1 SQVTM and CDR2 ANQGSEA.

The genes are TRBV5-1 and TRBJ1-2, with D tentatively TRBD1 (6 bases). Germline assignment: CDR1 SGHRS and CDR2 YFSETQ. Trimming took off 5 bases at V and 8 bases at J, with 19 bases between the two ends. The CDR3 extends over 14 amino acids. CDR3 in DNA: TGCGCCAGCAGAGACGATTGGGGGCGCGGGGGCTACACCTTC. It is translated as CASRDDWGRGGYTF.